This T cell receptor (beta chain) was recorded in a study of OX40 agonist ivuxolimab in advanced cancers. Study-level points and caveats: In CD8+ T cells, expanded clones were on average more numerous than in CD4+. The study found among the lowest clonal expansion in partial responders at 0.1-3.0 mg/kg. Certain nonresponders likewise exhibited a low normalized T-cell clonal expansion.

This clone is medium-sized. Antigen unknown. CDR1 and CDR2 (germline): MNHEY, SMNVEV (reference sequence). Germline trimming cut 6 bases from V and 7 bases from J; bases unmatched to any gene: 11. The CDR3 is 14 amino acids. Repertoires were generated with immunoSEQ multiplex PCR, while TCRdb's copy carries only in-frame clones and drops some. This sample has 58,000 or so clones; about 88% occur once, and the top ten carry about 12%. This chain joins TRBV27 and TRBJ2-7, with 8 bases aligning to TRBD2. The sample here was CD4+ or CD8+ T cells sorted from blood, taken in a trial of the OX40 agonist ivuxolimab. This clonotype was obtained from an adult with an advanced solid tumor such as melanoma, head and neck, liver or kidney cancer. The CDR3 nucleotides read TGTGCCAGCAGACCGGGACTAGTGCAGGGGGAGCAGTACTTC. Its protein product is CASRPGLVQGEQYF.